This is a list of T cell receptor beta chains from one sample in a study of CD8 T cells in ankylosing spondylitis. TCRdb re-called the 5' RACE reads through MiXCR, storing one row per CDR3 protein. The repertoire holds about 160,000 distinct CDR3 sequences, about 18% seen once, with about 7.6% in the top ten. Input material: blood, either unsorted or a sorted T cell fraction (not recorded which). All receptors derive from a male donor with ankylosing spondylitis or in good health (not recorded which). Both conserved end residues are part of each CDR3.

CDR3 protein	V gene	J gene
CASTVGRVGDEQFF	TRBV6-1	TRBJ2-1
CASKIAGAPYNEQFF	TRBV7-2	TRBJ2-1
CATSRARGNYNEKLFF	TRBV15	TRBJ1-4
CASSLGTGLTQYF	TRBV7-9	TRBJ2-5
CASSLPGDSSYEQYF	TRBV28	TRBJ2-7
CASSPRVRGTGELFF	TRBV14	TRBJ2-2
CASSDLIGTGGYGYTF	TRBV6-1	TRBJ1-2
CAIQGGDRKLFF	TRBV28	TRBJ1-4
CASSSPLGFEQFF	TRBV28	TRBJ2-1
CASSLLVPTGELFF	TRBV7-2	TRBJ2-2
CSARLSVSSTDTQYF	TRBV20-1	TRBJ2-3
CASSRAGVNTEAFF	TRBV5-1	TRBJ1-1
CASSPVWFF	TRBV7-9	TRBJ2-1
CASSLAGEVYNEQFF	TRBV5-1	TRBJ2-1
CASTFLSGTGIWEQYF	TRBV12-3/TRBV12-4	TRBJ2-7
CASSDGTGELFF	TRBV6-4	TRBJ2-2
CASSVVGTENTGELFF	TRBV9	TRBJ2-2
CSARGDTGNGYTF	TRBV20-1	TRBJ1-2
CASSDRDGYSPLHF	TRBV28	TRBJ1-6
CSGQGPREQYF	TRBV20-1	TRBJ2-7
CASSLAIGTGINYGYTF	TRBV11-2	TRBJ1-2
CSAETGVDEAFF	TRBV20-1	TRBJ1-1
CSVEMQRRGGETQYF	TRBV29-1	TRBJ2-5
CASKTSGPNEQFF	TRBV27	TRBJ2-1
CASSFPTSGSDEQYF	TRBV7-9	TRBJ2-7
CASGRLGNEQFF	TRBV28	TRBJ2-1
CASSQTSGQETQYF	TRBV4-1	TRBJ2-5
CAASSLNEQFF	TRBV24-1	TRBJ2-1
CASSFQQGKNTEAFF	TRBV7-9	TRBJ1-1
CSALWTGAGNTIYF	TRBV20-1	TRBJ1-3
CAWSFGSYNEQFF	TRBV30	TRBJ2-1
CASSLGGDNEQFF	TRBV11-3	TRBJ2-1
CASSWDRGHGYTF	TRBV5-4	TRBJ1-2
CASSPGMGYEQYF	TRBV7-2	TRBJ2-7
CASSERTSYGYTF	TRBV10-1	TRBJ1-2
CASSLDEQGAGEADTQYF	TRBV5-1	TRBJ2-3
CSARKLLAGSYNEQFF	TRBV20-1	TRBJ2-1
CSASIIGRNEQFF	TRBV20-1	TRBJ2-1
CASSADRDTEAFF	TRBV27	TRBJ1-1
CATGAADGTDTQYF	TRBV6-6	TRBJ2-3